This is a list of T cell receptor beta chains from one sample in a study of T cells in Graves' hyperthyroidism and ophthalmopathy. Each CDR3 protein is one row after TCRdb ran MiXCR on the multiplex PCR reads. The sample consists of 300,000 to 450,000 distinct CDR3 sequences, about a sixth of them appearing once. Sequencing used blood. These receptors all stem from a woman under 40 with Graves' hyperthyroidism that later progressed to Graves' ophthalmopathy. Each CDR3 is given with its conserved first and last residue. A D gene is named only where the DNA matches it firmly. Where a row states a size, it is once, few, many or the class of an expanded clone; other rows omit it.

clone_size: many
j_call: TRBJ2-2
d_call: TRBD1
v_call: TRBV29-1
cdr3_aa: CSVANTGQGNTGELFF
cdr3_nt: TGCAGCGTGGCTAACACGGGACAGGGTAACACCGGGGAGCTGTTTTTT

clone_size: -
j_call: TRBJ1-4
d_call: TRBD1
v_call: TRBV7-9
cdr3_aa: CASSSAGGGEKLFF
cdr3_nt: TGTGCCAGCAGCTCGGCAGGGGGAGGCGAAAAACTGTTTTTT

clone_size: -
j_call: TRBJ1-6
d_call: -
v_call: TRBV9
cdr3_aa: CASATTTNSPLHF
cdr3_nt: TGTGCCAGCGCGACAACGACTAATTCACCCCTCCACTTT

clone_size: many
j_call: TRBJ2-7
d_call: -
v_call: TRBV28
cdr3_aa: CATIPGPTYEQYF
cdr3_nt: TGTGCCACCATCCCGGGACCGACTTACGAGCAGTACTTC

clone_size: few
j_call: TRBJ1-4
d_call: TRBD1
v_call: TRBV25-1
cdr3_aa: CASSVAGTGNEKLFF
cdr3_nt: TGTGCCAGCAGTGTAGCAGGGACAGGGAATGAAAAACTGTTTTTT

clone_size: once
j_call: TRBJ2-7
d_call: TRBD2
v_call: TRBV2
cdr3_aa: CASSIAGYEQYF
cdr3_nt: TGTGCCAGCAGTATAGCGGGGTACGAGCAGTACTTC

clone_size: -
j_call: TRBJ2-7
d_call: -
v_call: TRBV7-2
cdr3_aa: CASIPSGTPYEQYF
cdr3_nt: TGTGCCAGCATCCCCTCAGGGACTCCCTACGAGCAGTACTTC

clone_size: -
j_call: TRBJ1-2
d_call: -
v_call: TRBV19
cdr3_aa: CASSIDRLNYGYTF
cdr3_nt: TGTGCCAGTAGTATTGATCGACTTAACTATGGCTACACCTTC

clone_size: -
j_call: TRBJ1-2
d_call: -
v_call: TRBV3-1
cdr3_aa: CASSQAFAKLNYGYTF
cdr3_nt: TGTGCCAGCAGCCAAGCCTTTGCCAAATTAAATTATGGCTACACCTTC

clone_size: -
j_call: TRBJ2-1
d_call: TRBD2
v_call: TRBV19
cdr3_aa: CASSMGTSGAYNEQFF
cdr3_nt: TGTGCCAGTAGTATGGGGACTAGCGGAGCGTACAATGAGCAGTTCTTC

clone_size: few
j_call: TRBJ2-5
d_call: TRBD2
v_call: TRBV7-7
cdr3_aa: CASSLAGGRQTQYF
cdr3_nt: TGTGCCAGCAGTCTAGCGGGGGGGCGCCAGACCCAGTACTTC

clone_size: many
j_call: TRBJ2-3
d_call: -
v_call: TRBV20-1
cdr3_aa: CSAPDRAYTDTQYF
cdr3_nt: TGCAGTGCTCCGGACAGAGCGTACACAGATACGCAGTATTTT

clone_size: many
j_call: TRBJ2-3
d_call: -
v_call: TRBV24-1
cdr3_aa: CATSSGRGGGTDTQYF
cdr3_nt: TGTGCCACCAGTTCGGGCCGTGGCGGAGGCACAGATACGCAGTATTTT

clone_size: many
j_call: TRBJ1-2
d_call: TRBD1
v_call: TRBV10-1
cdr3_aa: CASSLTGGFGYTF
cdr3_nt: TGCGCCAGCTCGCTGACAGGGGGTTTTGGCTACACCTTC

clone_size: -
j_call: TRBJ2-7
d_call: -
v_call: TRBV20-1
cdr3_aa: CSATRTPSYEQYF
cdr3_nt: TGCAGTGCTACTAGGACACCGTCCTACGAGCAGTACTTC

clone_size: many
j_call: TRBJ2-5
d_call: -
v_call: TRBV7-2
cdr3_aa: CASSLAPSTQTQYF
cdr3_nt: TGTGCCAGCAGCTTAGCGCCTAGCACACAGACCCAGTACTTC

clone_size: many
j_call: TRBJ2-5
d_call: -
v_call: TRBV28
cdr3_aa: CASRVQPYSYQETQYF
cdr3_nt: TGTGCCAGCAGGGTGCAGCCTTATTCGTACCAAGAGACCCAGTACTTC

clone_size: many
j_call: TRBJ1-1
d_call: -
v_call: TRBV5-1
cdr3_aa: CASSFLTGGTEAFF
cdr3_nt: TGCGCCAGCAGCTTCCTGACAGGTGGGACTGAAGCTTTCTTT

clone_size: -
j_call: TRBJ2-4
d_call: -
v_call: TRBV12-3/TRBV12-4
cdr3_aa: CATSDPRRPLAKNIQYF
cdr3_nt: TGTGCCACCAGTGATCCCCGACGGCCCCTAGCCAAAAACATTCAGTACTTC

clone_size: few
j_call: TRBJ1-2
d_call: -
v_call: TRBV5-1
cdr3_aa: CASSLGVDRGGYTF
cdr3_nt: TGCGCCAGCAGCTTGGGGGTGGACCGGGGTGGCTACACCTTC

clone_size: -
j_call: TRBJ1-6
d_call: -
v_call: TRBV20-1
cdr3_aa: CSAREVNRAGSPLHF
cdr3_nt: TGCAGTGCTAGAGAGGTCAACCGGGCCGGGTCACCCCTCCACTTT

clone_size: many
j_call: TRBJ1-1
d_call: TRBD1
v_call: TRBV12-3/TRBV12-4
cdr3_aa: CASQTDRGPSEAFF
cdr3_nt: TGTGCCTCACAAACGGACAGGGGGCCGTCTGAAGCTTTCTTT

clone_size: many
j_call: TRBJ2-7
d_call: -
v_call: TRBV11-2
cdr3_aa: CASSFPPGTLSSYEQYF
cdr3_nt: TGTGCCAGCAGCTTTCCCCCCGGGACACTCAGCTCCTACGAGCAGTACTTC

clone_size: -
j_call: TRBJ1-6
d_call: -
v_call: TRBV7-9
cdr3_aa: CASSLAFRDNSPLHF
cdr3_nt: TGTGCCAGCAGCTTAGCTTTCAGGGATAATTCACCCCTCCACTTT

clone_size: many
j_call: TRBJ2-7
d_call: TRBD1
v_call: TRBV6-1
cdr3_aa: CASLTGGGYEQYF
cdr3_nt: TGTGCCAGCCTAACAGGGGGCGGGTACGAGCAGTACTTC

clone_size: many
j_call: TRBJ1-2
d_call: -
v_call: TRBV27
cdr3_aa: CASSPMGAYYGYTF
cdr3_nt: TGTGCCAGCAGCCCCATGGGGGCTTACTATGGCTACACCTTC

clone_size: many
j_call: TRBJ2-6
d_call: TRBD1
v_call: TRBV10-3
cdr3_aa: CAIGQGAPGANVLTF
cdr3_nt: TGTGCCATCGGACAGGGAGCTCCCGGGGCCAACGTCCTGACTTTC

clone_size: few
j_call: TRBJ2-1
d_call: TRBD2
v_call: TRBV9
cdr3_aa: CASSRGWTSGGDTEQFF
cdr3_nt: TGTGCCAGCAGCAGGGGGTGGACTAGCGGGGGGGATACTGAGCAGTTCTTC

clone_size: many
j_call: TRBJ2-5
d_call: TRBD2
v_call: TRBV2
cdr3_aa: CASSETGGGETQYF
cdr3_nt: TGTGCCAGCAGTGAGACCGGCGGGGGAGAGACCCAGTACTTC

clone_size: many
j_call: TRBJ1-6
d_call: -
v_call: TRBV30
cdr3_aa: CAWSVTRKTPLHF
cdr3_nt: TGTGCCTGGAGTGTTACCAGGAAGACACCCCTCCACTTT

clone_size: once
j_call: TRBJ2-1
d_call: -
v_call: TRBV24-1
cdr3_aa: CATSDITGISSYNEQFF
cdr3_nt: TGTGCCACCAGTGATATTACAGGGATTAGCTCCTACAATGAGCAGTTCTTC

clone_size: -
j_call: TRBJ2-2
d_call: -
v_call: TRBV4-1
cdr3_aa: CASSQGAGRGGTGELFF
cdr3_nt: TGCGCCAGCAGCCAAGGTGCGGGTCGGGGTGGCACCGGGGAGCTGTTTTTT

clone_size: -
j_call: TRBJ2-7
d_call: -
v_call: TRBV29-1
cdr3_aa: CSAGRGRGWYYEQYF
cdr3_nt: TGCAGCGCGGGGAGGGGGAGGGGTTGGTACTACGAGCAGTACTTC

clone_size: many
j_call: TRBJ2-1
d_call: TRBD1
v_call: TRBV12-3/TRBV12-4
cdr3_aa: CASRAWDRGRGEQFF
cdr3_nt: TGTGCCAGCAGAGCGTGGGACAGGGGGCGCGGTGAGCAGTTCTTC

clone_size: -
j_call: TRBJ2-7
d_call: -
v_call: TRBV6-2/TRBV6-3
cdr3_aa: CASSYPHYEQYF
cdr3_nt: TGTGCCAGCAGTTACCCACACTACGAGCAGTACTTC

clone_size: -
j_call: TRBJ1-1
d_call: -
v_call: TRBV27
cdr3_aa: CASSPKQGSSEAFF
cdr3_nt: TGTGCCAGCAGTCCAAAACAGGGATCCTCTGAAGCTTTCTTT

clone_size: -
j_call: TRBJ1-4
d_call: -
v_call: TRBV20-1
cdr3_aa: CSANRVSNEKLFF
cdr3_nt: TGCAGTGCCAACAGGGTTTCTAATGAAAAACTGTTTTTT

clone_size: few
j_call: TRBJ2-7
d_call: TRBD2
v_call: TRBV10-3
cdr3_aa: CAISESKASGYAYEQYF
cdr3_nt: TGTGCCATCAGTGAGTCGAAGGCTAGCGGATATGCCTACGAGCAGTACTTC

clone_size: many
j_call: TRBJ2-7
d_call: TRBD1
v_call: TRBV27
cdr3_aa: CASSFLGQGHYEQYF
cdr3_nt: TGTGCCAGCAGTTTTTTGGGACAGGGTCACTACGAGCAGTACTTC

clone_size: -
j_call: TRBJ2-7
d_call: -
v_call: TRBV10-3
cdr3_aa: CAIRRGDYEQYF
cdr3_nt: TGTGCCATCCGGAGGGGGGACTACGAGCAGTACTTC

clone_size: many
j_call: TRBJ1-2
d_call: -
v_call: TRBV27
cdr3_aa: CASSFPDGYGYTF
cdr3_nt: TGTGCCAGCAGTTTCCCGGACGGGTATGGCTACACCTTC

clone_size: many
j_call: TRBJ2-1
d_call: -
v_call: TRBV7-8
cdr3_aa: CASSPRRTGDNEQFF
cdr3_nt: TGTGCCAGCAGCCCCCGCCGGACGGGAGACAATGAGCAGTTCTTC

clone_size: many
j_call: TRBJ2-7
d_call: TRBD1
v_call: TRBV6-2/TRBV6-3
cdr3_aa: CASSWTGFIYEQYF
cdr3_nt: TGTGCCAGCAGTTGGACAGGGTTTATCTACGAGCAGTACTTC

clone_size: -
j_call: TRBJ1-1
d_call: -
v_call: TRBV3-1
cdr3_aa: CASSQDRALGWTEAFF
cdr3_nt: TGTGCCAGCAGCCAAGATCGGGCATTAGGGTGGACTGAAGCTTTCTTT

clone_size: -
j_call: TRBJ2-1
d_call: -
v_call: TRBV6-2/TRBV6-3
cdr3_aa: CASSYSGFFVAQREQFF
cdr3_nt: TGTGCCAGCAGTTACTCGGGTTTCTTTGTGGCTCAACGGGAGCAGTTCTTC

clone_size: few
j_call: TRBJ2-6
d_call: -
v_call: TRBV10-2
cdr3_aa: CASRDFKGSGANVLTF
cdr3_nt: TGCGCCAGCAGAGATTTTAAAGGCTCTGGGGCCAACGTCCTGACTTTC

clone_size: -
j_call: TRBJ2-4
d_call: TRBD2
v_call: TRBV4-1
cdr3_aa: CASSQDPGGHQNIQYF
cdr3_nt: TGCGCCAGCAGCCAAGATCCGGGAGGTCACCAAAACATTCAGTACTTC

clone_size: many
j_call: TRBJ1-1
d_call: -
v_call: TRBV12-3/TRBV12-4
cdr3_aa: CASSAALNTEAFF
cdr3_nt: TGTGCCAGCTCTGCGGCGTTGAACACTGAAGCTTTCTTT

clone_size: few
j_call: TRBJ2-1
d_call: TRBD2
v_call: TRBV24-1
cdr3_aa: CATSDSRELAGGLGEQFF
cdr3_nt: TGTGCCACCAGTGACTCCCGGGAACTAGCGGGGGGGCTCGGTGAGCAGTTCTTC

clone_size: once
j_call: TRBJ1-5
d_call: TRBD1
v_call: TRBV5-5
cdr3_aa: CANPDRASNQPQHF
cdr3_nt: TGTGCCAACCCGGACAGGGCGAGCAATCAGCCCCAGCATTTT

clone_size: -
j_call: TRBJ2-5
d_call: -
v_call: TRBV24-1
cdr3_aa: CATATAGLQETQYF
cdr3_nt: TGTGCCACCGCTACGGCGGGACTCCAAGAGACCCAGTACTTC

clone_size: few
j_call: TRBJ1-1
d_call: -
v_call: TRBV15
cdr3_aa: CATSKEQSTEAFF
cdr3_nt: TGTGCCACCAGCAAAGAACAGAGCACTGAAGCTTTCTTT